The 20 T cell receptor beta chains presented below share a single source sample, sequenced in a study of T cell responses to AZD1222 COVID-19 vaccine. Some clones are missing from TCRdb's copy, which holds only in-frame ones; the method was immunoSEQ multiplex PCR. Among 200,000 or so clones listed, approximately 92% were seen once. The specimen comprised peripheral blood, sampled on day 0 of AZD1222 vaccination. Source of these receptors: an adult in good health.

V gene TRBV10-3 combines with J gene TRBJ2-1, with 8 bases aligning to TRBD1. The germline gives CDR1 ENHRY, CDR2 SYGVKD. This CDR3 has 15 residues. The junction had 4 bases not matched to a gene; V was cut back by 6 bases and J by 0 bases. CDR3 nucleotides: TGTGCCATCAGCCGCGACAGGGGCTCCTACAATGAGCAGTTCTTC. Protein product: CAISRDRGSYNEQFF.

The rearrangement joins TRBV14 to TRBJ1-1; D possibly corresponds to TRBD1 (6 bases). The germline V gene has CDR1 SGHDN and CDR2 FVKESK. The V end was cut by 6 bases, the J end by 6 bases, with 14 bases between. This CDR3 is 13 amino acids long. The CDR3 region is CASSKQGRAEAFF. The DNA of the CDR3 is TGTGCCAGCAGTAAGCAGGGGCGGGCTGAAGCTTTCTTT.

As DNA, the CDR3 is TGTGCCAGTAGTTCCGGACTATCCAATGAGCAGTTCTTC. Translation gives CASSSGLSNEQFF. V is TRBV19 and J is TRBJ2-1; a weak D match, TRBD2 (6 bases). Germline V CDR1 and CDR2: LNHDA, SQIVND (reference sequence). The CDR3 has 13 amino acids. Trimming removed 5 bases from V and 6 bases from J, with 11 bases in between. The variable domain in full, completed from reference TRBV19 and TRBJ2-1, reads DGGITQSPKYLFRKEGQNVTLSCEQNLNHDAMYWYRQDPGQGLRLIYYSQIVNDFQKGDIAEGYSVSREKKESFPLTVTSAQKNPTAFYLCASSSGLSNEQFFGPGTRLTVL.

The chain is built from TRBV29-1 and TRBJ1-1; D gene ambiguous. The length of the CDR3 is 12 residues. Between the trimmed V and J ends, which lost 5 bases and 1 base, there was a span of 8 bases. In germline, CDR1 is SQVTM, CDR2 ANQGSEA. CDR3 DNA sequence: TGCAGCGTTTCCGGCAGGAACACTGAAGCTTTCTTT. Its protein product is CSVSGRNTEAFF.

The chain has TRBV28 and TRBJ1-5, with D maybe TRBD1 (5 bases). Trimming left V 5 bases short and J 4 bases short, with 12 bases between. The CDR3 extends over 14 amino acids. The V gene's germline CDR1 is MDHEN and CDR2 SYDVKM. In DNA, the CDR3 is TGTGCCAGCAGTCCTCCCCAGGGTAATCAGCCCCAGCATTTT. This codes for CASSPPQGNQPQHF.

The chain employs TRBV6-1 and TRBJ1-2, with TRBD1 identical over 11 bases. CDR3 length: 15 amino acids. Trimming removed 2 bases from V and 3 bases from J; junction bases left unmatched: 2. Per germline, CDR1 MNHNS and CDR2 SASEGT. The CDR3 DNA follows: TGTGCCAGCAGTGAATGGACAGGGGGCGACTATGGCTACACCTTC. Protein sequence: CASSEWTGGDYGYTF.

This chain connects TRBV27 to TRBJ1-6, with D possibly being TRBD1 (6 bases). The CDR3 has 15 residues. Per germline, CDR1 MNHEY and CDR2 SMNVEV (reference sequence). V was cut by 3 bases and J by 5 bases, with 11 bases left in between. The CDR3 is CASSFWTDNNSPLHF. The CDR3 DNA is TGTGCCAGCAGTTTTTGGACAGATAATAATTCACCCCTCCACTTT.

The V gene is TRBV11-2, the J gene TRBJ1-1; a possible D gene is TRBD1 (5 bases). The V and J ends lost 4 bases and 1 base respectively, with 13 bases between them. The CDR3 extends over 15 amino acids. Germline CDR1 reads SGHAT; CDR2 reads FQNNGV. The CDR3 spells CASSSRVGANTEAFF. CDR3 DNA: TGTGCCAGCAGCTCTCGGGTTGGGGCGAACACTGAAGCTTTCTTT. The complete variable domain, with remaining parts taken from reference TRBV11-2 and TRBJ1-1, reads EAGVAQSPRYKIIEKRQSVAFWCNPISGHATLYWYQQILGQGPKLLIQFQNNGVVDDSQLPKDRFSAERLKGVDSTLKIQPAKLEDSAVYLCASSSRVGANTEAFFGQGTRLTVV.

The chain uses TRBV10-3 and TRBJ2-1; 10 nucleotides match TRBD1. V dropped 8 bases and J dropped 7; count of bases not matched to a gene: 5. The germline V gene has CDR1 ENHRY and CDR2 SYGVKD. CDR3 length equals 13 residues. In DNA form, the CDR3 reads TGTGCCATCGGCCGGGACAGGGGTAATGAGCAGTTCTTC. Translating gives CAIGRDRGNEQFF.

The chain recombines TRBV9 with TRBJ1-1, with a tentative D call TRBD1 (5 bases). Trimming took off 0 bases at V and 11 bases at J, with 17 bases between the two ends. Germline assignment: CDR1 SGDLS and CDR2 YYNGEE. The CDR3 sequence is 14 residues long. The chain's CDR3 is CASSVEAQGRPAFF. CDR3 bases: TGTGCCAGCAGCGTAGAAGCCCAGGGACGCCCCGCTTTCTTT.

The rearrangement joins TRBV7-9 to TRBJ1-6; 12 nucleotides agree with TRBD1. V was clipped by 5 bases and J by 0 bases; unmatched bases: 5. The length of the CDR3 is 18 residues. Germline V gives CDR1 SEHNR, CDR2 FQNEAQ (reference sequence). The CDR3 protein is CASSDPGQGASYNSPLHF. CDR3 nucleotide sequence: TGTGCCAGCAGCGATCCGGGACAGGGGGCCTCCTATAATTCACCCCTCCACTTT.

The chain uses TRBV5-1 and TRBJ1-2, with D unresolved. This CDR3 comprises 12 residues. Trimming stripped 0 bases from V and 6 bases from J, with 6 bases between. In germline, CDR1 is SGHRS, CDR2 YFSETQ. Written as DNA, the CDR3 is TGCGCCAGCAGCTTGGATGTTGATGGCTACACCTTC. Encoded protein: CASSLDVDGYTF.

The chain is built from TRBV7-9 and TRBJ2-7, with TRBD2 as a possible D gene (6 bases). The V gene lost 1 base and the J gene lost 1 base, with 14 bases spanning the gap. CDR1 and CDR2 (germline): SEHNR, FQNEAQ (reference sequence). This CDR3 region has 16 residues. CDR3 amino acids: CASSLGRGLDSYEQYV. The CDR3 DNA follows: TGTGCCAGCAGCTTAGGGAGGGGACTGGATTCCTACGAGCAGTACGTC.

This chain joins TRBV27 and TRBJ1-2; the D gene is possibly TRBD1 (5 bases). This CDR3 is built from 15 residues. V shed 0 bases and J shed 4 bases, with 12 bases lying between them. Germline assignment: CDR1 MNHEY and CDR2 SMNVEV (reference sequence). The CDR3 here is CASSLSFGAGYGYTF. CDR3 DNA: TGTGCCAGCAGTTTATCGTTTGGGGCTGGCTATGGCTACACCTTC.

The CDR3 bases are TGTGCCAGCGAGGGCCGCAATTCAGATACGCAGTATTTT. Its translation: CASEGRNSDTQYF. The chain links TRBV18 to TRBJ2-3; tentative D call: TRBD2 (5 bases). V shed 8 bases and J shed 4 bases, with 13 bases lying between them. CDR1 and CDR2 (germline): KGHSH, LQKENI. The CDR3 has 13 residues.

The gene calls are TRBV28 and TRBJ2-7; TRBD1 might be the D (6 bases). Germline-derived CDR1 and CDR2 are MDHEN and SYDVKM. V lost 5 bases to trimming and J lost 4 bases, with 9 bases between them. This CDR3 comprises 12 residues. The DNA of the CDR3 is TGTGCCAGCAGTCGTACAGGGTACGAGCAGTACGTC. It specifies CASSRTGYEQYV.

This rearrangement joins TRBV6-5 to TRBJ1-2; D is unresolved. This CDR3 has 13 residues. The germline CDR1 and CDR2 sequences are MNHEY and SVGAGI. V was pared by 4 bases and J by 4 bases, with 10 bases between. The CDR3 is CASSSEPFYGYTF. As DNA, the CDR3 is TGTGCCAGCAGTTCGGAACCCTTCTATGGCTACACCTTC.

The chain is built from TRBV5-4 and TRBJ1-2; perhaps TRBD1 as D (6 bases). V lost 3 bases and J lost 4, with 7 bases in between. Germline V gene lookup returns CDR1 SGHNT and CDR2 YYREEE (reference sequence). The CDR3 totals 12 residues. CDR3 protein: CASSSDSYGYTF. DNA of the CDR3: TGTGCCAGCAGCTCGGACAGCTATGGCTACACCTTC.

V gene TRBV20-1 combines with J gene TRBJ2-7; D possibly corresponds to TRBD2 (5 bases). CDR1 is DFQATT and CDR2 is SNEGSKA in the germline V gene (reference sequence). The V end lost 3 bases, the J end lost 3 bases, and 9 bases lay between the germline ends. This CDR3 contains 12 residues. The chain's CDR3 is CSASEGSYEQYF. CDR3 sequence (DNA): TGCAGTGCTAGTGAGGGCAGCTACGAGCAGTACTTC.

This clone appeared a single time. The chain recombines TRBV28 with TRBJ2-1, with 8 bases fitting TRBD2. The length of the CDR3 is 15 residues. V lost 5 bases to trimming and J lost 6 bases; unmatched junction nucleotides: 9. Germline CDR1 MDHEN, CDR2 SYDVKM. Here the CDR3 DNA reads TGTGCCAGCAGTCTCATGGGTCTAGCGGGCAATGAGCAGTTCTTC. Translation gives CASSLMGLAGNEQFF.